The 17 T cell receptor beta chains below were found in one sample sequenced in a study of T cell clonality in common variable immunodeficiency. Regarding the study as a whole: Common variable immunodeficiency TCR beta sequences reportedly had fewer deletions and N-nucleotide insertions.

Sequencing was performed with immunoSEQ multiplex PCR; in TCRdb, only in-frame clones are kept and a portion is missing. Listed for the sample are over 30,000 clones, none seen a single time. These receptors are not linked to any known antigen. What was sequenced was peripheral blood mononuclear cells. All receptors derive from a human donor with common variable immunodeficiency.

This clone was counted ten times or more. The CDR3 is CAWSIYTGNGYTF. The sequenced CDR3 bases are TGTGCCTGGAGCATTTACACAGGGAATGGC. This sequence joins TRBV30 and TRBJ1-2; D is possibly TRBD1 (6 bases). Read coverage stops 3 residues before the CDR3 terminus; the germline J gene supplies the remainder. This CDR3 region has 13 residues. V was clipped by 3 bases and J by 6 bases, with 14 bases between them. Germline V gene lookup returns CDR1 GTSNPN and CDR2 SVGIG (reference sequence).

This clone occurred many times. The read falls 3 residues short of the CDR3 end, and the missing part is taken from the germline J gene. The chain is built from TRBV20-1 and TRBJ2-7; 7 positions agree with TRBD1. The length of the CDR3 is 14 residues. Looked up from germline, CDR1 is DFQATT and CDR2 is SNEGSKA (reference sequence). J was trimmed by 0 bases and V by 5 bases; bases with no gene match: 7. CDR3 bases read: TGCAGTGCTCCTCACAGGGGTTACTCCTACGAG. Its translation: CSAPHRGYSYE. In full, the CDR3 reads CSAPHRGYSYEQYF.

This clone was found many times. The read terminates 3 residues before the CDR3 end, so the remaining end is supplied by the germline J gene. This sequence joins TRBV5-1 and TRBJ2-3; 11 bases are a match to TRBD2. CDR1 SGHRS and CDR2 YFSETQ come from the germline V gene. After removal of 4 bases from V and 6 bases from J, the junction contained 22 bases not matched to a gene. This CDR3 contains 20 residues. CDR3 region: CASSPTGQGELAGVQDTQYF. The CDR3 DNA, read in part, is TGCGCCAGCAGCCCAACTGGACAGGGCGAACTAGCGGGGGTCCAGGATACG.

This clone was picked up a small number of times. The read stops 3 residues short of the end of the CDR3; the missing end is completed from the germline J gene. This chain joins TRBV7-2 and TRBJ1-4; TRBD1 is a possible D gene (5 bases). CDR3 length: 13 residues. The germline CDR1 and CDR2 sequences are SGHTA and FQGNSA. Trimming left V 6 bases short and J 7 bases short, with 12 bases between. CDR3 region: CASRKGRGEKLFF. The DNA read from the CDR3 is TGTGCCAGCAGAAAGGGGCGGGGTGAAAAA.

This clone has at least ten counts. Read data end 3 residues before the CDR3 end; the end is taken from the germline J gene. V gene TRBV5-1 combines with J gene TRBJ2-2; D tentatively reads TRBD1 or TRBD2 (6 bases each). From germline, CDR1 is SGHRS and CDR2 YFSETQ. This CDR3 is built from 16 residues. V lost 0 bases and J 2 bases, leaving 11 bases between the germline ends. The CDR3 region is CASSLAGGTNTGELFF. The sequenced CDR3 bases are TGCGCCAGCAGCTTGGCGGGCGGGACAAACACCGGGGAG.

This clone turned up a few times. The DNA ends 3 residues before the CDR3 does, and the rest of the CDR3 is filled in from the germline J gene. This chain links TRBV18 with TRBJ2-2; no clear D. Germline values: CDR1 KGHSH, CDR2 LQKENI. Trimming took off 0 bases at V and 3 bases at J, with 11 bases between the two ends. This CDR3 region has 16 residues. CDR3: CASSPPRGYDTGELFF. CDR3 bases read: TGTGCCAGCTCACCACCCCGCGGTTACGACACCGGGGAG.

In this sample, this clone turned up a few times. The read terminates 3 residues before the CDR3 end, so the remaining end is supplied by the germline J gene. The chain employs TRBV20-1 and TRBJ2-5; TRBD1 is a possible D gene (5 bases). CDR1 DFQATT and CDR2 SNEGSKA come from the germline V gene (reference sequence). The length of the CDR3 is 16 residues. The ends were cut back, 3 bases at V and 4 bases at J, with 21 bases in the middle. CDR3 loop: CSARWNQDIQRETQYF. CDR3 bases read: TGCAGTGCTAGGTGGAACCAGGACATCCAAAGAGAGACC.

Concerning this clone: Read coverage stops 3 residues before the CDR3 terminus; the germline J gene supplies the remainder. The gene calls are TRBV20-1 and TRBJ2-1; TRBD2 might be the D (7 bases). Per the germline V gene, CDR1 is DFQATT and CDR2 is SNEGSKA (reference sequence). Between the trimmed V and J ends, which lost 1 base and 7 bases, there was a span of 17 bases. The CDR3 is 15 amino acids. The CDR3 here is CSARGGGLPSNEQFF. Incomplete CDR3 DNA: TGCAGTGCTAGAGGAGGGGGACTACCTTCGAATGAG.

This clone came up a few times. The missing CDR3 end, 3 residues past where the read stops, is filled in from the germline J gene. The chain joins TRBV20-1 to TRBJ2-7; TRBD1 aligns across 8 bases. Germline CDR1 reads DFQATT; CDR2 reads SNEGSKA (reference sequence). V shed 5 bases and J 3 bases; nucleotides not matched to a gene: 9. The CDR3 is made up of 14 amino acids. The covered CDR3 bases are TGCAGTGCTGAGCATGGACAGGGAGGCTACGAG. This translates into CSAEHGQGGYE. The CDR3 reads in full as CSAEHGQGGYEQYF.

Sample share makes this clone medium-sized (0.01 to 0.1%). The CDR3 is cut off 3 residues early in the read; its end comes from the germline J gene. V gene TRBV29-1 combines with J gene TRBJ1-1; possible D gene TRBD1, 5 bases. V dropped 6 bases and J dropped 0 bases, with 14 bases sitting between them. The CDR3 contains 14 residues. The germline V gene has CDR1 SQVTM and CDR2 ANQGSEA. Incomplete CDR3 DNA: TGCAGCGTGGCCCCGACAGTCATGAACACTGAA. Protein product: CSVAPTVMNTE. The whole CDR3 reads CSVAPTVMNTEAFF.

This clone showed up many times. The missing CDR3 end, 3 residues past where the read stops, is filled in from the germline J gene. The chain joins TRBV6-2 or TRBV6-3 to TRBJ2-3; tentative D call: TRBD1 (6 bases). V was pared by 6 bases and J by 4 bases, with 17 bases between. This CDR3 spans 15 amino acids. Per the germline V gene, CDR1 is MNHEY and CDR2 is SVGEGT. The sequenced CDR3 bases are TGTGCCAGCAGCCAACTAGGGGGTTGGGCAGATACG. Its translation is CASSQLGGWADT. In full, the CDR3 is CASSQLGGWADTQYF.

In the case of this clone: The read finishes 3 residues shy of the CDR3 end, and the germline J gene is used to complete it. The rearrangement joins TRBV19 to TRBJ2-3, with 8 bases identical to TRBD2. The CDR3 loop spans 18 amino acids. With V trimmed by 4 bases and J by 4 bases, 16 bases remained unmatched. The germline V gene has CDR1 LNHDA and CDR2 SQIVND (reference sequence). The CDR3 is CASSRPKGTRKSSDTQYF. CDR3 DNA, as far as it was read: TGTGCCAGTAGTAGACCGAAGGGGACTAGAAAGTCTTCAGATACG.

For this clone: The read terminates 3 residues ahead of where the CDR3 ends, so the germline J gene completes it. This chain links TRBV2 with TRBJ2-1; maybe TRBD1 (6 bases). The CDR3 has 15 residues. From germline, CDR1 is SNHLY and CDR2 FYNNEI. V lost 8 bases, J lost 3 bases, and 17 bases lay in between. The DNA read from the CDR3 is TGTGCCAGCGTTAAACAGGGCTCTGGCTACAATGAG. Protein sequence: CASVKQGSGYNE. The full CDR3 reads CASVKQGSGYNEQFF.

This clone was picked up many times. The read terminates 3 residues before the CDR3 end, so the remaining end is supplied by the germline J gene. V is TRBV5-4 and J is TRBJ2-7, with 7 bases fitting TRBD2. The CDR3 covers 15 residues. The J segment lost 3 bases and the V segment lost 0 bases, leaving 6 bases of the junction unmatched. Germline V gene data show CDR1 as SGHNT and CDR2 as YYREEE (reference sequence). The covered CDR3 bases are TGTGCCAGCAGCTTGGGTGCGGGAGTCAACTACGAG. The encoded protein is CASSLGAGVNYE. The whole CDR3 reads CASSLGAGVNYEQYF.

As concerns this clone: With the read ending 3 residues before the CDR3 end, the germline J gene is used to fill in that end. V and J are TRBV7-9 and TRBJ2-2, with a tentative D call TRBD2 (7 bases). The germline V and J ends were trimmed by 3 bases and 5 bases, with 13 bases remaining between them. CDR3 length: 15 amino acids. In germline, CDR1 is SEHNR, CDR2 FQNEAQ (reference sequence). CDR3 bases read: TGTGCCAGCAGCTTCCGGGGGGCGCAAACCGGGGAG. Amino acid sequence: CASSFRGAQTGE. The full CDR3 reads CASSFRGAQTGELFF.

This clone occurred a few times. A far larger clone is one nucleotide away, so this likely arose from a read error. The covered CDR3 bases are TGTGCCAGCAGCATACAGGGGAGTGGGACAGATACG. It encodes CASSIQGSGTDT. The complete CDR3 sequence is CASSIQGSGTDTQYF. The V gene is TRBV7-9, the J gene TRBJ2-3; 7 bases match TRBD1. Coverage ceases 3 residues before the CDR3 finishes, and the germline J gene fills in the end. CDR1 and CDR2 from the germline V gene are SEHNR and FQNEAQ (reference sequence). Losses at the gene ends were 5 bases for V and 3 bases for J; bases not matched to a gene: 8. CDR3 length equals 15 residues.

This clone was seen at least ten times. CDR3 DNA, as far as it was read: TGTGCCAGCAGCTCAGGACAGGGAGTCTCCGAG. It yields the protein CASSSGQGVSE. In full, the CDR3 is CASSSGQGVSEQYF. V and J are TRBV7-7 and TRBJ2-7, with 8 bases identical to TRBD1. The CDR3 is cut off 3 residues early in the read; its end comes from the germline J gene. The germline CDR1 and CDR2 sequences are SSHAT and FNYEAQ (reference sequence). The CDR3 loop spans 14 amino acids. V lost 4 bases, J lost 6 bases, and 8 bases stayed unmatched.